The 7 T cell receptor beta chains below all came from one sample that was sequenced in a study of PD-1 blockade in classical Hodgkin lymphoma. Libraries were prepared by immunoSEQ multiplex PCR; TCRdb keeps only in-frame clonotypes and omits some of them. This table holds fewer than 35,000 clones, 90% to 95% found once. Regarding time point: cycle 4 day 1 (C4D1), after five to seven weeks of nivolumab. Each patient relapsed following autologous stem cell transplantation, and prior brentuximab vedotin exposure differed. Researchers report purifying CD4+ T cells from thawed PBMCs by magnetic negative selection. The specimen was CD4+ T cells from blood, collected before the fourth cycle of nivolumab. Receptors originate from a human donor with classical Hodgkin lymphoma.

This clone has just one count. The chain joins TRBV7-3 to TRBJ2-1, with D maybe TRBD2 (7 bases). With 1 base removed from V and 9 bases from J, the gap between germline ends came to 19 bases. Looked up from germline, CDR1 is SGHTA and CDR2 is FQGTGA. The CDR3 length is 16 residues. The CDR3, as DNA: TGTGCCAGCAGCTTAAATCAGGGGAGGGTACACGGTGAGCAGTTCTTC. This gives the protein CASSLNQGRVHGEQFF.

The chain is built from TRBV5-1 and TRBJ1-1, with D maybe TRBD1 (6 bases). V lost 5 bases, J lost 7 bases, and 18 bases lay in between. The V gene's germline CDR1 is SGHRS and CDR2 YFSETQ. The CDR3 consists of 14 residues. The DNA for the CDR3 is TGCGCCAGCAGTTGGTCAGGGGTCTCCGGTGAAGCTTTCTTT. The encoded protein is CASSWSGVSGEAFF.

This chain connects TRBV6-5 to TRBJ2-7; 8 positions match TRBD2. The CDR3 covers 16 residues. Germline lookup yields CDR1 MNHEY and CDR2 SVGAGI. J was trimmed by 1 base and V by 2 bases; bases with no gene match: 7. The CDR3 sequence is CASSYGGLGSSYEQYF. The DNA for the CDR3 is TGTGCCAGCAGTTACGGGGGACTAGGTTCTTCCTACGAGCAGTACTTC.

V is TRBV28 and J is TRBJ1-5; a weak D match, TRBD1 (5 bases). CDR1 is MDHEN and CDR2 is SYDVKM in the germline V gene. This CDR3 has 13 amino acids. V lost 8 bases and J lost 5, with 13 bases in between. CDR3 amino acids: CASRSGRYQPQHF. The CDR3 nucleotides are TGTGCCAGCCGCTCAGGGCGATATCAGCCCCAGCATTTT.

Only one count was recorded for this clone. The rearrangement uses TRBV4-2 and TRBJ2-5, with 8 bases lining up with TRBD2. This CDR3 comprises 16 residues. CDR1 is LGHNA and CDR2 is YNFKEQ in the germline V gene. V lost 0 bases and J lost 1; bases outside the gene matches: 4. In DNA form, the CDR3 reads TGTGCCAGCAGCCAAGATCGACTAGCGCTCCAAGAGACCCAGTACTTC. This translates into CASSQDRLALQETQYF.

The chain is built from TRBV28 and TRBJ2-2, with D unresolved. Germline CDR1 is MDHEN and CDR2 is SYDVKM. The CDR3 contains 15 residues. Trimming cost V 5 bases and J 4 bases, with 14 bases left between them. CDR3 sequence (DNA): TGTGCCAGCAGTCCCCCAACGGAGCCCACCGGGGAGCTGTTTTTT. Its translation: CASSPPTEPTGELFF.

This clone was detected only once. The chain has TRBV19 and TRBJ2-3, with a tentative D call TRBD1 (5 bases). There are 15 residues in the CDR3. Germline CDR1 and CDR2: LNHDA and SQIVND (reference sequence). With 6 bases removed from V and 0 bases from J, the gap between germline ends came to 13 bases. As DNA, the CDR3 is TGTGCCAGTAGCCCCTTTGGGGCTAGCACAGATACGCAGTATTTT. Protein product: CASSPFGASTDTQYF.